Described below is a single T cell receptor beta chain sequence and its context. The antigen is undetermined. This entry comes from a study of CD4 T cells in relation to SARS-CoV-2 and coronaviruses. Naive and memory CD4+ T cell DNA was deep-sequenced without culture. Measured with immunoSEQ multiplex PCR; TCRdb has only the in-frame clones, and not every one. The sample records about 68,000 clones, 80% to 95% being singletons. CD4+ T cells from unexposed donors were obtained before the COVID-19 pandemic (2011-2018). Study-level results: Compared with monoreactive clones, crossreactive clones showed significantly weaker SARS-CoV-2 expansion. In approximately 70% of donors, memory CD4+ clonotypes crossrecognized SARS-CoV-2 and at least one common cold coronavirus spike.

V dropped 3 bases and J dropped 3 bases, with 5 bases sitting between them. This CDR3 region has 13 residues. Germline V lookup: CDR1 SGHVS, CDR2 FQNEAQ. This sequence originates from a human donor in good health. The sample was naive CD4+ T cells from PBMCs. Subset here: naive CD4+ T cells isolated by negative enrichment. The rearrangement uses TRBV7-8 and TRBJ2-2; D is ambiguous. The CDR3: CASSFQYTGELFF. CDR3 DNA: TGTGCCAGCAGCTTTCAGTACACCGGGGAGCTGTTTTTT.